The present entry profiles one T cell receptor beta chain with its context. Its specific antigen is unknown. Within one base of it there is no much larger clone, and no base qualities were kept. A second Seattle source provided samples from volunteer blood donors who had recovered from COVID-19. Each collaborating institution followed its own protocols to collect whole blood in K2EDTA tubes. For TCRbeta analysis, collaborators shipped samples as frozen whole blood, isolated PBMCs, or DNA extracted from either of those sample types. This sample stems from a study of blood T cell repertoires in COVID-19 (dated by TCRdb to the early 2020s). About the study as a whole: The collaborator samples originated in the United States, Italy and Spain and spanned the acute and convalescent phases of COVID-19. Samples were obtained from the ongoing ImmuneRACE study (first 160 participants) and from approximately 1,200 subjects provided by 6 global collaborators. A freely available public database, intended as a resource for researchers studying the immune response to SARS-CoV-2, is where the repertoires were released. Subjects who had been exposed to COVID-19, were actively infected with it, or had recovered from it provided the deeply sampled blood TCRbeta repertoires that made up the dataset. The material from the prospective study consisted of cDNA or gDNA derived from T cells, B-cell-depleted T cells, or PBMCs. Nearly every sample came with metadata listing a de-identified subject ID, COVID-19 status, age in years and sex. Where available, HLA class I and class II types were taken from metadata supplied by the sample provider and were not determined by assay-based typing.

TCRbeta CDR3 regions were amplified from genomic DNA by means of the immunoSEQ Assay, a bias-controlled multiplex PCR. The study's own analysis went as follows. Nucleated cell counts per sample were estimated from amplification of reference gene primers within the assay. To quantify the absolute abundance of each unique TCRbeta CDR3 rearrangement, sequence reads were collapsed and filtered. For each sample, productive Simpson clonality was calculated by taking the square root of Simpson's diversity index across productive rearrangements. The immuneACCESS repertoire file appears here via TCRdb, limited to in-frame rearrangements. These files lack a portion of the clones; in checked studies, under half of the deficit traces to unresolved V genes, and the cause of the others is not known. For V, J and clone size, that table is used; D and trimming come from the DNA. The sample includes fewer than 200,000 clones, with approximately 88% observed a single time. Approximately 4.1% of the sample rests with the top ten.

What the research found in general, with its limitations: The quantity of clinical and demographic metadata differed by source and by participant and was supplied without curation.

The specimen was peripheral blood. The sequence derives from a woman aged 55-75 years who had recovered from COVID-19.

The nucleotides read TGTGCCAGCAGCCTCGGGGTAGGCGAGACCCAGTACTTC. Translated, it reads CASSLGVGETQYF. Rearrangement joined TRBV3-1 (or the pseudogene TRBV3-2) to TRBJ2-5; tentative D gene TRBD2, with 5 bases matching. CDR1 LGHDT and CDR2 YNNKEL are derived from the germline V gene (reference sequence). Cut back by 4 bases and 5 bases, the V and J ends lie 11 bases apart. The CDR3 starts with the cysteine, ends with the phenylalanine, and has 13 residues. Just CDR3 DNA is preserved here, 39 bases in frame from base 1.